This T cell receptor (beta chain) was observed in a study of CD8+CD57+ T cells in acquired aplastic anemia. Whole-study findings and limits: Roughly 27 shared CD8+ CDR3s appeared highly expressed within patients' immunodominant clones.

V was pared by 0 bases and J by 5 bases, with 12 bases between. This CDR3 is 16 amino acids long. CDR1 and CDR2 from the germline V gene are SGHDT and YYEEEE. Both TCR beta VDJ combination and CDR3 sequence profiling were carried out. Genomic DNA was the template for this profiling. MiXCR, run by TCRdb on the reads, gives a single entry per CDR3 protein. Here the sample spans roughly 250,000 distinct CDR3 sequences, 82% being singletons. This clonotype was recorded once. Its antigen is as yet unknown. All sequencing subjects had displayed CD8+CD57+ cell expansion on flow cytometry. Therapy had not been given to patients before blood sampling.

The chain joins TRBV5-6 to TRBJ2-6; possibly TRBD1 for D (6 bases). The sequence was collected from a human donor with aplastic anemia. Sequenced: sorted CD4+, CD8+, or CD8+CD57+ T cells (not recorded which) from PBMCs. This chain's CDR3 is CASSLEGDGRANVLTF. DNA for the CDR3: TGTGCCAGCAGCTTGGAGGGGGACGGGCGGGCCAACGTCCTGACTTTC.